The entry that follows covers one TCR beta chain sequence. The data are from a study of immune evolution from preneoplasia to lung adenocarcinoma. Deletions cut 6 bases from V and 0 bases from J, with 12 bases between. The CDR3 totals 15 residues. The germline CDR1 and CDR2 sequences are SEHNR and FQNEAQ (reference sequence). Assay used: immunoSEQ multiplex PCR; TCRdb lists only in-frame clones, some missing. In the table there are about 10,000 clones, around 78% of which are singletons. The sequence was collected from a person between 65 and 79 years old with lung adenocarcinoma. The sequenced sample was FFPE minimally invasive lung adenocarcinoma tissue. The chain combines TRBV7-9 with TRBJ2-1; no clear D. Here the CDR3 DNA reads TGTGCCAGCAGTCGCGGAGCCAGCTCCTACAATGAGCAGTTCTTC. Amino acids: CASSRGASSYNEQFF.